This T cell receptor (beta chain) was identified in a study of blood T cells in healthy people across ages (dated by TCRdb to about 2015). In terms of the full investigation: Template switching captured roughly one uniquely barcoded TCR beta cDNA molecule per two T cells in model experiments. Age-related changes in TCR beta repertoire diversity were measured in the study by deep sequencing normalized with unique cDNA molecular identifiers. The donors were split into four age groups: young (average 16 years), middle-aged (roughly 39), aged (roughly 60) and long-lived (approximately 80). To avoid experimental bias, donors of different ages were distributed randomly across sequencing lanes. The study analyzed two additional independent replicas of 1 million unique cDNA reads from the same blood draw for two donors, one aged 18 to 30 and one aged 80 or older. Overall study results and their limits: Estimates of total diversity based on one million sequenced T cells were considered lower bounds and underestimates. The long-lived group showed more naive CD4+ T cells, fewer expanded clones and increased TCR diversity than the aged group, suggesting age selection. There was a strong correlation between observed TCR beta diversity and the percentage of naive T cells measured by flow cytometry. Since profiling was done on bulk unsorted PBMCs, naive and antigen-experienced compartments could not be conclusively compared. Because donor CMV infection status was unknown, age-related changes in expanded clonotypes were potentially confounded. As age increased, observed TCR beta diversity per million T cells dropped in a roughly linear way, and a significant reduction was already evident by age about 40.

Donors were a few dozen systemically healthy Caucasian individuals from Russia aged about 6 to 100 years. Around 9.9 milliliters of peripheral blood were collected from each donor into EDTA-treated Vacutainer tubes. Ficoll-Paque density-gradient centrifugation was used to isolate PBMCs, with at least 6 million obtained per sample. Trizol reagent was used to extract total RNA from PBMCs, with at least 6 micrograms per sample. The percentages of naive CD45RAhigh/CD27high T cells were determined by flow cytometry on a PBMC aliquot from every donor. This clonotype appeared a few times. Its antigen target is currently unknown. Germline and junction disagree at one end, which may indicate a read error. The library was generated by 5' RACE. The run used an Illumina HiSeq 2500. The second PCR ran for about 7 to 11 cycles and used a J-beta primer mix along with a sample-barcoded 5' primer. Each TCR beta cDNA molecule received a unique molecular identifier from a template-switch 5' adaptor carrying 12 random nucleotides. Each sample yielded at least 3 million CDR3-containing paired-end reads. All of the RNA was converted into first-strand cDNA using the Mint cDNA synthesis kit, with a TRBC-specific oligonucleotide serving as the primer. All cDNA was treated with uracil-DNA glycosylase and then went through a first 18-cycle PCR with the universal primers M1SS and BC2_uni_R. Per the original workflow: Normalization of each sample was performed by random selection of 1 million high-quality reads, each carrying a distinct molecular identifier. Reads sharing molecular identifiers were discarded rather than binned into consensus sequences. MiTCR, with a Q25 quality threshold and the strictest error-elimination algorithm, was used for CDR3 identification, clonotype clustering and error correction. A nonparametric unseen species model using Euler transformation provided a lower-bound estimate of total TCR beta diversity. Using fastp trimming at Q25 and MiXCR clonotype assembly, TCRdb reanalyzed the public sequencing data and kept in-frame beta chains. A single entry per CDR3 protein holds the most common genes and DNA from its merged rows. TCRdb's processing, not the authors', yielded these V and J calls. The sample includes hundreds of thousands of distinct CDR3 sequences, with around 21% observed a single time. Roughly 3.9% of the sample rests with the top ten.

The cysteine opens and the phenylalanine closes a CDR3 of 11 amino acids. The kept DNA is CDR3 alone, 33 bases in frame from the first base. From the germline V gene (reference sequence), CDR1 is DFQATT and CDR2 is SNEGSKA. The sample was blood. The TCR comes from a man in his 70s in good health. The receptor chain draws on TRBV20-1 and TRBJ2-4; D gene: possibly TRBD2, on 6 matching bases. The nucleotides are TGCAGTGGGGAGGCCAAAACCATTCAGTACTTC. Its protein is CSGEAKTIQYF.